Listed below are T cell receptor beta chains from one sample, sequenced in a study of blood T cell repertoires in COVID-19. Assay: immunoSEQ multiplex PCR; the TCRdb copy retains only in-frame clones and omits some. The table lists 150,000 to 200,000 clones, roughly 80% of them singletons. The sequenced sample was peripheral blood. These receptors came from a woman of 80 years or more with acute or convalescent COVID-19. The CDR3 runs from the conserved cysteine through the conserved F or W. Fields, in order: V gene, J gene, D gene, clone size, CDR3 DNA, CDR3 protein. The D gene is left open where the match is weak. Size values are once, few and many counts, or a class for expanded clones, and some rows have none.

v_gene: TRBV4-1
j_gene: TRBJ2-2
d_gene: NA
abundance: NA
CDR3nt: TGCGCCAGCCACAACCCGAACACCGGGGAGCTGTTTTTT
CDR3aa: CASHNPNTGELFF

v_gene: TRBV29-1
j_gene: TRBJ1-1
d_gene: TRBD1
abundance: NA
CDR3nt: TGCAGCGGGCTGACAGGGGGCGGTGAAGCTTTCTTT
CDR3aa: CSGLTGGGEAFF

v_gene: TRBV5-1
j_gene: TRBJ1-4
d_gene: TRBD1
abundance: NA
CDR3nt: TGCGCCAGCAGCCGGGACAGACCTGAAAAACTGTTTTTT
CDR3aa: CASSRDRPEKLFF

v_gene: TRBV4-1
j_gene: TRBJ2-7
d_gene: NA
abundance: NA
CDR3nt: TGCGCCAGCAGCCAAATAGGGGGATTGGGCTACGAGCAGTACTTC
CDR3aa: CASSQIGGLGYEQYF

v_gene: TRBV5-5
j_gene: TRBJ1-2
d_gene: NA
abundance: NA
CDR3nt: TGTGCCAGCAGCTTGGCGGGGGGCAACTACTATGGCTACACCTTC
CDR3aa: CASSLAGGNYYGYTF

v_gene: TRBV5-8
j_gene: TRBJ1-5
d_gene: NA
abundance: NA
CDR3nt: TGTGCCAGCACCCCAGGGAATAGCAATCAGCCCCAGCATTTT
CDR3aa: CASTPGNSNQPQHF

v_gene: TRBV7-9
j_gene: TRBJ1-6
d_gene: NA
abundance: once
CDR3nt: TGTGCCAGCAACACATTTTCTAATTCACCCCTCCACTTT
CDR3aa: CASNTFSNSPLHF

v_gene: TRBV11-2
j_gene: TRBJ1-1
d_gene: NA
abundance: NA
CDR3nt: TGTGCCAGCAGCTTCTACCCGTCGTTGGCTTTCTTT
CDR3aa: CASSFYPSLAFF

v_gene: TRBV5-1
j_gene: TRBJ2-7
d_gene: TRBD1
abundance: NA
CDR3nt: TGCGCCAGCAGCCCGGGGGGACAGGGGGCTGGGGAGCAGTACTTC
CDR3aa: CASSPGGQGAGEQYF

v_gene: TRBV5-4
j_gene: TRBJ2-6
d_gene: TRBD1
abundance: NA
CDR3nt: TGTGCCAGCAGCGGGCAGACAGGGGCTGGGGCCAACGTCCTGACTTTC
CDR3aa: CASSGQTGAGANVLTF

v_gene: TRBV2
j_gene: TRBJ2-7
d_gene: TRBD1
abundance: NA
CDR3nt: TGTGCCAGCAGTGCCGACAGGGCTAACGAGCAGTACTTC
CDR3aa: CASSADRANEQYF

v_gene: TRBV27
j_gene: TRBJ2-1
d_gene: NA
abundance: NA
CDR3nt: TGTGCCAGCAGTTTACCTGGGGCAGCGGGCCCCTACAATGAGCAGTTCTTC
CDR3aa: CASSLPGAAGPYNEQFF

v_gene: TRBV7-9
j_gene: TRBJ1-2
d_gene: TRBD1
abundance: NA
CDR3nt: TGTGCCAGCAGCTTAACAGGGGCCTCGGGCACCTTC
CDR3aa: CASSLTGASGTF

v_gene: TRBV27
j_gene: TRBJ1-4
d_gene: TRBD1
abundance: NA
CDR3nt: TGTGCCAGCAGTTCACAGGGGGCGCGAGAAAAACTGTTTTTT
CDR3aa: CASSSQGAREKLFF

v_gene: TRBV10-2
j_gene: TRBJ2-1
d_gene: TRBD2
abundance: NA
CDR3nt: TGCGCCAGCATACAACTAGCGGGAGGGTCTAATGAGCAGTTCTTC
CDR3aa: CASIQLAGGSNEQFF

v_gene: TRBV3-1/TRBV3-2
j_gene: TRBJ1-1
d_gene: NA
abundance: NA
CDR3nt: TGTGCCAGCAGCCCTAGTATCCGGAACACTGAAGCTTTCTTT
CDR3aa: CASSPSIRNTEAFF

v_gene: TRBV18
j_gene: TRBJ2-3
d_gene: TRBD1
abundance: NA
CDR3nt: TGTGCCAGCTCACCGGGACAGGGAAAGGTCTCAGCAGATACGCAGTATTTT
CDR3aa: CASSPGQGKVSADTQYF

v_gene: TRBV6-5
j_gene: TRBJ2-7
d_gene: NA
abundance: NA
CDR3nt: TGTGCCAGCAGACAGGTACTAAACGAGCAGTACTTC
CDR3aa: CASRQVLNEQYF

v_gene: TRBV7-2
j_gene: TRBJ2-4
d_gene: NA
abundance: NA
CDR3nt: TGTGCCAGCAGCTTCGGCAAAAACATTCAGTACTTC
CDR3aa: CASSFGKNIQYF

v_gene: TRBV5-1
j_gene: TRBJ1-1
d_gene: NA
abundance: few
CDR3nt: TGCGCCAGCAGCCGGGTCGGGGGGCTCGACACTGAAGCTTTCTTT
CDR3aa: CASSRVGGLDTEAFF

v_gene: TRBV3-1/TRBV3-2
j_gene: TRBJ1-3
d_gene: TRBD1
abundance: NA
CDR3nt: TGTGCCAGCAGCCAGCGGCAGGGGGCGCGGGCAGGAAACACCATATATTTT
CDR3aa: CASSQRQGARAGNTIYF

v_gene: TRBV3-1/TRBV3-2
j_gene: TRBJ1-2
d_gene: NA
abundance: few
CDR3nt: TGTGCCAGCAGCCCGGGACTGTCTTATGGCTACACCTTC
CDR3aa: CASSPGLSYGYTF

v_gene: TRBV28
j_gene: TRBJ1-2
d_gene: NA
abundance: NA
CDR3nt: TGTGCCAGCAGTTTATACCTACAGGGAGCTAACTATGGCTACACCTTC
CDR3aa: CASSLYLQGANYGYTF

v_gene: TRBV7-2
j_gene: TRBJ1-2
d_gene: TRBD1
abundance: NA
CDR3nt: TGTGCCAGCAGAGCTGAGACAGGGGGCTACACCTTC
CDR3aa: CASRAETGGYTF

v_gene: TRBV5-4
j_gene: TRBJ2-1
d_gene: TRBD2
abundance: NA
CDR3nt: TGTGCCAGCAGCGTGGGCCTCCGGAGGCTAGCGGGGACCTCCTACAATGAGCAGTTCTTC
CDR3aa: CASSVGLRRLAGTSYNEQFF

v_gene: TRBV27
j_gene: TRBJ2-2
d_gene: TRBD1
abundance: NA
CDR3nt: TGTGCCAGCAGTTCGGGACAGGGGATCACCGGGGAGCTGTTTTTT
CDR3aa: CASSSGQGITGELFF

v_gene: TRBV7-9
j_gene: TRBJ2-7
d_gene: NA
abundance: NA
CDR3nt: TGTGCCAGCAGCTCCTCGGGACTCTCAGTCTACGAGCAGTACTTC
CDR3aa: CASSSSGLSVYEQYF

v_gene: TRBV27
j_gene: TRBJ1-2
d_gene: TRBD1
abundance: few
CDR3nt: TGTGCCAGCAGTCCATCGGCAGGGGGAACCTATGGCTACACCTTC
CDR3aa: CASSPSAGGTYGYTF

v_gene: TRBV18
j_gene: TRBJ1-1
d_gene: TRBD1
abundance: NA
CDR3nt: TGTGCCAGCTCACCACTCCCGGGACAGGGGGTTGGTAATAATGAAGCTTTCTTT
CDR3aa: CASSPLPGQGVGNNEAFF

v_gene: TRBV9
j_gene: TRBJ1-2
d_gene: NA
abundance: NA
CDR3nt: TGTGCCAGCAGCCCCATGGCAGGGCAACATGGCTACACCTTC
CDR3aa: CASSPMAGQHGYTF

v_gene: TRBV2
j_gene: TRBJ1-2
d_gene: NA
abundance: NA
CDR3nt: TGTGCCAGCAGGCCCTTACAGGGTAAAGGCTATGGCTACACCTTC
CDR3aa: CASRPLQGKGYGYTF

v_gene: TRBV19
j_gene: TRBJ1-2
d_gene: NA
abundance: NA
CDR3nt: NA
CDR3aa: CASTSGQVLYGYTF

v_gene: TRBV21-1
j_gene: TRBJ1-3
d_gene: NA
abundance: NA
CDR3nt: TGTGCCAGCAGCAAAGCCGTGACAGCTAATGGGAGAAACACCATATATTTT
CDR3aa: CASSKAVTANGRNTIYF

v_gene: TRBV3-1/TRBV3-2
j_gene: TRBJ2-3
d_gene: TRBD2
abundance: NA
CDR3nt: TGTGCCAGCAGCCAGGGACTAGCGGCCGGCACAGATACGCAGTATTTT
CDR3aa: CASSQGLAAGTDTQYF

v_gene: TRBV28
j_gene: TRBJ1-4
d_gene: TRBD1
abundance: NA
CDR3nt: TGTGCCAGCAGTGCCGTGGACAGGGGTAGTGAAAAACTGTTTTTT
CDR3aa: CASSAVDRGSEKLFF